One and the same sample provided the 25 T cell receptor beta chains below, sequenced in a study of regulatory T cells in long-lasting Graves disease (TCRdb year 2021). The library came from multiplex PCR. The sample was run on an Illumina HiSeq 4000. CDR3 regions were amplified by Arm-PCR with iRepertoire HTBI primers to construct TCR beta libraries. The raw public reads went through TCRdb reprocessing: fastp at Q25, MiXCR clone calling, in-frame beta chains kept. Duplicate CDR3 protein sequences are folded into a single record with the most common DNA and genes. Across this sample there are about 220,000 distinct CDR3 sequences, with roughly a fifth seen only once. The top ten constitute about 10% of the sample. The time point label corresponds to: newly diagnosed GD, antithyroid drugs for less than 3 months. For both TCR sequencing and RNA sequencing, RNA was extracted from PBMCs using TRIzol. In addition, the sample was reused for a study of T cells in Graves' hyperthyroidism and ophthalmopathy.

The input for sequencing was peripheral blood mononuclear cells (PBMCs), taken at new diagnosis, from a patient treated with antithyroid drugs. The origin of the receptors is a woman between 25 and 40 years old with Graves disease. Donor details come from another sample of the same person, matched by shared clones.

This clonotype was observed at least ten times. The CDR3 spells CASSSPTSGAYNEQFF. CDR3 coding DNA: TGTGCCAGCAGTTCACCGACTAGCGGGGCGTACAATGAGCAGTTCTTC. V is TRBV28 and J is TRBJ2-1, with 11 bases identical to TRBD2. The germline V gene encodes CDR1 MDHEN and CDR2 SYDVKM. The junction had 6 bases not matched to a gene; V was cut back by 4 bases and J by 4 bases. This CDR3 contains 16 residues.

This clonotype has ten or more counts. The chain couples TRBV10-3 to TRBJ1-4, with 9 nucleotides matching TRBD1. The trim removed 2 bases at V and 7 bases at J, leaving 2 bases unmatched. Germline V lookup: CDR1 ENHRY, CDR2 SYGVKD. The CDR3 is made up of 14 amino acids. CDR3 amino acids: CAISETGGSEKLFF. DNA of the CDR3: TGTGCCATCAGTGAGACAGGGGGCTCTGAAAAACTGTTTTTT.

This clonotype has only one observation. The chain recombines TRBV20-1 with TRBJ2-1, with D possibly being TRBD1 (5 bases). The CDR3 has 13 amino acids. CDR1 and CDR2 from the germline V gene are DFQATT and SNEGSKA (reference sequence). Trimming stripped 3 bases from V and 1 base from J, with 7 bases between. CDR3 sequence (DNA): TGCAGTGCTAGCCAGGGTTCCTACAATGAGCAGTTCTTC. This encodes CSASQGSYNEQFF.

Ten or more counts support this clonotype. The J gene is TRBJ2-7, the V gene TRBV4-1, with TRBD2 matching over 11 bases. Germline V lookup: CDR1 MGHRA, CDR2 YSYEKL. The CDR3 runs to 15 residues. Trimming removed 4 bases from V and 2 bases from J; junction bases left unmatched: 4. This CDR3 is CASSLLTSGTYEQYF. As DNA, the CDR3 is TGCGCCAGCAGCCTGCTGACTAGCGGGACCTACGAGCAGTACTTC.

The chain recombines TRBV5-4 with TRBJ1-1, with a possible D match to TRBD1 (6 bases). The V gene's germline CDR1 is SGHNT and CDR2 YYREEE (reference sequence). Trimming removed 4 bases from V and 0 bases from J, with 13 bases in between. The CDR3 runs to 15 residues. The CDR3 DNA follows: TGTGCCAGCAGCCCGCAAAGGGACATGAACACTGAAGCTTTCTTT. Amino acid sequence: CASSPQRDMNTEAFF.

This clonotype was seen ten or more times. The chain is built from TRBV20-1 and TRBJ2-5; 13 bases match TRBD2. CDR1 is DFQATT, CDR2 SNEGSKA, per germline (reference sequence). The CDR3 has 16 residues. The junction had 3 bases not matched to a gene; V was cut back by 0 bases and J by 2 bases. The CDR3 here is CSARDWTSGGQETQYF. CDR3 nucleotide sequence: TGCAGTGCTAGAGATTGGACTAGCGGGGGACAAGAGACCCAGTACTTC.

This clonotype has ten or more counts. The V call is TRBV30, the J call TRBJ1-1; TRBD1 aligns across 7 bases. From germline, CDR1 is GTSNPN and CDR2 SVGIG (reference sequence). This CDR3 region has 13 residues. The V and J ends lost 6 bases and 1 base, in that order; junction bases with no gene match: 5. CDR3 region: CACPDRANTEAFF. CDR3 coding DNA: TGTGCCTGCCCAGACAGGGCGAACACTGAAGCTTTCTTT.

This clonotype was observed many times. The rearrangement joins TRBV6-1 to TRBJ1-4; D is possibly TRBD1 (5 bases). V lost 5 bases and J 8 bases, leaving 15 bases between the germline ends. Germline lookup yields CDR1 MNHNS and CDR2 SASEGT. CDR3 length: 14 residues. The CDR3 is CASSPRGEEEKLFF. As DNA, the CDR3 is TGTGCCAGCAGTCCCCGGGGGGAGGAGGAAAAACTGTTTTTT.

This clonotype has at least ten counts. The chain recombines TRBV7-9 with TRBJ2-7; 10 nucleotides line up with TRBD1. This CDR3 is 15 amino acids long. The V gene end was trimmed by 5 bases and the J gene end by 5 bases; junction bases not matched to a gene: 9. Germline CDR1 is SEHNR and CDR2 is FQNEAQ (reference sequence). The CDR3 bases are TGTGCCAGCAGCAAGGGGACAGGGGACCTCAACGAGCAGTACTTC. Translated, it gives CASSKGTGDLNEQYF.

The sample holds many counts of this clonotype. This sequence joins TRBV7-9 and TRBJ2-7; TRBD2 is a possible D gene (6 bases). Germline-derived CDR1 and CDR2 are SEHNR and FQNEAQ (reference sequence). Trimming cost V 5 bases and J 3 bases, with 11 bases left between them. The CDR3 extends over 13 amino acids. CDR3 in DNA: TGTGCCAGCAGCGCGGGACCCTTCTACGAGCAGTACTTC. The encoded protein is CASSAGPFYEQYF.

This clonotype was counted many times. V and J are TRBV19 and TRBJ1-2; 8 nucleotides line up with TRBD1. This CDR3 spans 14 amino acids. Trimming took 6 bases from V and 5 from J; bases not matched to a gene: 8. Germline V lookup: CDR1 LNHDA, CDR2 SQIVND (reference sequence). This CDR3 reads CASSPDRDGYGYTF. The CDR3 DNA reads TGTGCCAGTAGCCCGGACAGGGATGGGTATGGCTACACCTTC.

This clonotype was seen repeatedly, ten times or more. The chain has TRBV2 and TRBJ2-7; the D gene is possibly TRBD1 (5 bases). Trimming stripped 5 bases from V and 4 bases from J, with 18 bases between. This CDR3 contains 15 residues. Germline CDR1 is SNHLY and CDR2 is FYNNEI. The CDR3: CASSFRQSFSYEQYF. For the CDR3, the DNA is TGTGCCAGCAGTTTCAGACAGAGCTTCTCGTACGAGCAGTACTTC.

This clonotype was seen many times. The chain recombines TRBV6-1 with TRBJ1-2, with D possibly being TRBD1 (5 bases). This CDR3 has 13 residues. Trimming removed 7 bases from V and 4 bases from J, with 13 bases in between. The germline V gene has CDR1 MNHNS and CDR2 SASEGT. DNA of the CDR3: TGTGCCAGCATGCTGGACAAGAGCTATGGCTACACCTTC. As protein: CASMLDKSYGYTF.

This clonotype was counted many times. The chain has TRBV3-1 and TRBJ2-3; 7 bases are a match to TRBD2. The CDR3 has 17 residues. Germline V gives CDR1 LGHDT, CDR2 YNNKEL (reference sequence). J gave up 0 bases and V 1 base, and 7 bases lay outside the gene matches. The CDR3 nucleotides are TGTGCCAGCAGCCAAGTCTGGGAGGGGCCCAGCACAGATACGCAGTATTTT. It translates to CASSQVWEGPSTDTQYF.

Of note for this clonotype: A far more abundant clone sits one base away, making this likely a read error. The chain uses TRBV2 and TRBJ2-1, with 9 positions matching TRBD2. Matching the DNA end better, TRBJ2-5 makes the J call doubtful. The CDR3 covers 15 residues. Germline assignment: CDR1 SNHLY and CDR2 FYNNEI. The CDR3 spells CATSAGGLPGEIQYF. The CDR3 nucleotides read TGTGCCACCTCAGCGGGAGGACTACCGGGAGAGATCCAGTACTTC.

This clonotype was observed at least ten times. The genes are TRBV20-1 and TRBJ2-1; 16 bases agree with TRBD2. This CDR3 is 17 amino acids long. V lost 0 bases and J lost 6; bases outside the gene matches: 5. CDR1 DFQATT and CDR2 SNEGSKA come from the germline V gene (reference sequence). CDR3 DNA: TGCAGTGCTAGAGATGGGACTAGCGGGAGGGCCCTCAATGAGCAGTTCTTC. This translates into CSARDGTSGRALNEQFF.

The table lists this clonotype with a few counts. The chain carries TRBV6-1 and TRBJ2-3; 8 nucleotides agree with TRBD2. Unmatched junction bases numbered 6, after V lost 6 bases and J lost 4 bases. Germline V gene sequence: CDR1 MNHNS, CDR2 SASEGT. CDR3 length: 14 amino acids. The CDR3 nucleotides read TGTGCCAGCAGCTTGCGGGGGGTCCCAGATACGCAGTATTTT. This sequence encodes CASSLRGVPDTQYF.

This chain uses TRBV11-1 with TRBJ1-2; 9 bases line up with TRBD1. The CDR3 sequence is 14 residues long. After removal of 5 bases from V and 4 bases from J, the junction contained 5 bases not matched to a gene. Germline values: CDR1 SGHAT, CDR2 FQDESV (reference sequence). The CDR3 protein is CASSPGDRVYGYTF. In DNA, the CDR3 is TGTGCCAGCAGCCCCGGGGACAGGGTCTATGGCTACACCTTC. The full variable domain, its missing parts supplied by reference TRBV11-1 and TRBJ1-2, is EAEVAQSPRYKITEKSQAVAFWCDPISGHATLYWYRQILGQGPELLVQFQDESVVDDSQLPKDRFSAERLKGVDSTLKIQPAELGDSAMYLCASSPGDRVYGYTFGSGTRLTVV.

The table lists this clonotype with many counts. The chain links TRBV19 to TRBJ2-6; 14 nucleotides agree with TRBD2. J lost 3 bases, V lost 3 bases, and 10 bases had no gene match. This CDR3 has 20 amino acids. The germline CDR1 and CDR2 sequences are LNHDA and SQIVND (reference sequence). The CDR3 DNA reads as TGTGCCAGTAGTATGGAGACTAGCGGGAGGGCGCAAGTTGGGGCCAACGTCCTGACTTTC. Its protein is CASSMETSGRAQVGANVLTF.

This clonotype was found many times. The chain joins TRBV5-1 to TRBJ1-4; D remains ambiguous. The CDR3 extends over 17 amino acids. Germline V gives CDR1 SGHRS, CDR2 YFSETQ. Trimming left V 4 bases short and J 0 bases short, with 16 bases between. CDR3 in DNA: TGCGCCAGCAGCGCCGGGAAAAGAAGCTCAACTAATGAAAAACTGTTTTTT. Encoded protein: CASSAGKRSSTNEKLFF.

This clonotype was observed at least ten times. This sequence joins TRBV7-9 and TRBJ2-1; D may correspond to TRBD1 or TRBD2 (5 bases each). This CDR3 region has 18 residues. V was trimmed by 1 base and J by 4 bases, leaving 20 bases between them. CDR1 is SEHNR, CDR2 FQNEAQ, per germline (reference sequence). The DNA for the CDR3 is TGTGCCAGCAGCTTAGTTGACAGTGGGACGGAGCCGTACAATGAGCAGTTCTTC. This encodes CASSLVDSGTEPYNEQFF.

The sample holds many counts of this clonotype. The chain is built from TRBV12-3 or TRBV12-4 and TRBJ1-1; D gene ambiguous. This CDR3 contains 13 residues. V was cut by 6 bases and J by 0 bases, with 8 bases left in between. CDR3 in amino acids: CASRPIMNTEAFF. DNA of the CDR3: TGTGCCAGCAGACCTATAATGAACACTGAAGCTTTCTTT.

The chain is built from TRBV19 and TRBJ2-2; tentatively, D is TRBD2 (6 bases). Germline V lookup: CDR1 LNHDA, CDR2 SQIVND (reference sequence). The V gene lost 2 bases and the J gene lost 5 bases, with 15 bases spanning the gap. The CDR3 sequence is 16 residues long. The CDR3 region is CASSIPRGVLTGELFF. The CDR3 region has the DNA TGTGCCAGTAGTATACCCCGCGGGGTACTTACCGGGGAGCTGTTTTTT.

The sample holds many counts of this clonotype. V gene TRBV30 combines with J gene TRBJ2-3; 12 nucleotides line up with TRBD2. The CDR3 runs 14 residues. CDR1 and CDR2 (germline): GTSNPN, SVGIG (reference sequence). V shed 7 bases, J shed 4 bases, and the junction held 6 bases outside the gene matches. The CDR3 sequence: CAFSGLAGADTQYF. CDR3 in DNA: TGTGCCTTTTCGGGACTAGCGGGTGCAGATACGCAGTATTTT.

This clonotype was observed a few times. The CDR3 coding sequence is TGCAGTGCTAGGGGGCTACACAGGCTCTATAATGAAAAACTGTTTTTT. As protein: CSARGLHRLYNEKLFF. The chain joins TRBV20-1 to TRBJ1-4; the D gene is possibly TRBD1 (5 bases). The V and J ends lost 3 bases and 4 bases respectively, with 18 bases between them. CDR1 and CDR2 (germline): DFQATT, SNEGSKA (reference sequence). CDR3 length equals 16 residues.